A single T cell receptor (beta chain) is shown here with its context. The sample comes from a study of technical replicates of blood from a handful of donors. The table came from immunoSEQ multiplex PCR; TCRdb's copy has only in-frame clones and leaves some out. Of roughly 79,000 clones in the sample, 90% to 97% were seen once. The V and J ends lost 1 base and 13 bases respectively, with 12 bases between them. The CDR3 is 12 residues long. CDR1 SEHNR and CDR2 FQNEAQ come from the germline V gene (reference sequence). The receptor comes from a human donor in good health. Specimen: T cells isolated from PBMCs. The rearrangement links TRBV7-9 to TRBJ2-3; the D gene is possibly TRBD1 (6 bases). The CDR3 sequence is CASSLEPNREYF. DNA for the CDR3: TGTGCCAGCAGCTTAGAGCCTAACAGGGAGTATTTT.